This T cell receptor (beta chain) was sequenced during a study of blood T cell repertoires in COVID-19. As for the study in general: Collection of acute and convalescent COVID-19 samples took place in the United States, Italy and Spain. PBMCs, B-cell-depleted T cells, or T cells were the source of the cDNA or gDNA that made up the material.

Authors' processing steps: Amplified reference gene primers provided the basis for estimating nucleated cell counts. The method was immunoSEQ multiplex PCR; TCRdb's version includes in-frame clones alone and lacks a portion of them. V, J and clone size were drawn from that table, and D and trimming were deduced from the DNA. The sample yields roughly 140,000 clones, 87% seen once. Germline V gene lookup returns CDR1 LGHNT and CDR2 FRNRAP. With V trimmed by 1 base and J by 14 bases, 4 bases remained unmatched. This CDR3 has 13 amino acids. The chain employs TRBV12-5 and TRBJ1-6; 8 nucleotides line up with TRBD1. This clonotype was sampled from a woman aged 55-69 years with active or convalescent COVID-19. Material: peripheral blood. CDR3 coding DNA: TGTGCTAGTGGTTTGGACAGGGGGATCACCCTCCACTTT. Its translation: CASGLDRGITLHF.